This T cell receptor (beta chain) comes out of a study of blood T cell repertoires in COVID-19. Study in general: There were acute and convalescent COVID-19 samples, and they came from the United States, Italy and Spain. Sources were T cells, B-cell-depleted T cells, or PBMCs; the material itself was cDNA or gDNA.

Seattle's cohort entered during active infection and was followed longitudinally. The assay was immunoSEQ multiplex PCR, and TCRdb's table has in-frame clones only and misses some. The table lists some 160,000 clones, around four fifths of them singletons. V gave up 9 bases and J gave up 4 bases, with 10 bases separating them. From germline, CDR1 is SNHLY and CDR2 FYNNEI. CDR3 length equals 11 residues. The chain recombines TRBV2 with TRBJ2-7; D remains unclear. This clonotype originated in a woman of 80 years or more with COVID-19, enrolled during active disease. Sequenced sample: peripheral blood. The CDR3 DNA reads as TGTGCCAGTGCTGAGATGTACGAGCAGTACTTC. This gives the protein CASAEMYEQYF. Complete variable domain (other parts from reference TRBV2 and TRBJ2-7): EPEVTQTPSHQVTQMGQEVILRCVPISNHLYFYWYRQILGQKVEFLVSFYNNEISEKSEIFDDQFSVERPDGSNFTLKIRSTKLEDSAMYFCASAEMYEQYFGPGTRLTVT.